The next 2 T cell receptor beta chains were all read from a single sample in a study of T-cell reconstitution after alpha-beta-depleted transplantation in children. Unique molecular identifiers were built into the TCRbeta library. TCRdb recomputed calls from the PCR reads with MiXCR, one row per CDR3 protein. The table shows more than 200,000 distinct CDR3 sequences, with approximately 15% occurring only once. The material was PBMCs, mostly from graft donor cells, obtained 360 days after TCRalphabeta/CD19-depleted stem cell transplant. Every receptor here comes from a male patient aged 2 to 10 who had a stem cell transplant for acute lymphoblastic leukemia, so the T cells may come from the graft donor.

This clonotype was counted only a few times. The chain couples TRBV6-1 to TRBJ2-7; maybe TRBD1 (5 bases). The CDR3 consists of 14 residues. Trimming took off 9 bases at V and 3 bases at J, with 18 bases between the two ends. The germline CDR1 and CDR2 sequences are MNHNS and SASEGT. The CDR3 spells CASTGARDHYEQYF. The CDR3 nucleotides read TGTGCCAGTACCGGCGCCAGGGATCACTACGAGCAGTACTTC.

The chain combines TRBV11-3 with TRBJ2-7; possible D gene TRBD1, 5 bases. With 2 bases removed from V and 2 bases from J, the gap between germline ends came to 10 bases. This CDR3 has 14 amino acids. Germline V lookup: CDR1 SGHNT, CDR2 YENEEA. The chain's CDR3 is CASSLTGNPYEQYF. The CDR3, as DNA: TGTGCCAGCAGCTTAACAGGCAACCCCTACGAGCAGTACTTC.